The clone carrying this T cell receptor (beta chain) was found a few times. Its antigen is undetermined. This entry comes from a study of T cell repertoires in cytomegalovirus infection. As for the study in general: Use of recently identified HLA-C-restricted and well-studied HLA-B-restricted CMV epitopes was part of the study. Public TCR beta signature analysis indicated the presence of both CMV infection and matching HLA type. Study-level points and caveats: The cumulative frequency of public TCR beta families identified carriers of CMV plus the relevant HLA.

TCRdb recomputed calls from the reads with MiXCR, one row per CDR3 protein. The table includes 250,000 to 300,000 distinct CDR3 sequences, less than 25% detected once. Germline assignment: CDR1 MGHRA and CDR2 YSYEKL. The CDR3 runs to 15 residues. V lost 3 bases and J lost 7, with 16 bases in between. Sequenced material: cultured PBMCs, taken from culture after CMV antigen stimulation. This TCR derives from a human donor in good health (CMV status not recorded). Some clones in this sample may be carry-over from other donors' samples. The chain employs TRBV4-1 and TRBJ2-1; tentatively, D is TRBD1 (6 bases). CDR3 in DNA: TGCGCCAGCAGCCAGATGGGGGCGATAACGAATGAGCAGTTCTTC. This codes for CASSQMGAITNEQFF.